Presented here are 27 T cell receptor beta chains from one specimen sequenced in a study of CD8+ T cells in alopecia areata. cDNA reverse transcribed from extracted RNA served as the sequencing template. This table comes from immunoSEQ multiplex PCR, and its TCRdb copy is limited to in-frame clones, with some not included. The sample shows 80,000 to 100,000 clones, around 45% of them seen only once. The material sequenced was CD4+ T cells sorted from blood. These TCRs come from a human donor with alopecia areata.

The rearrangement uses TRBV29-1 and TRBJ1-2, with D unclear. Germline lookup yields CDR1 SQVTM and CDR2 ANQGSEA. V lost 4 bases and J 8 bases, leaving 14 bases between the germline ends. CDR3 length: 12 amino acids. The CDR3 coding sequence is TGCAGCGTTGGCACAGAGGCAGGAGGCTACACCTTC. This encodes CSVGTEAGGYTF.

This rearrangement joins TRBV29-1 to TRBJ2-7, with a tentative D call TRBD2 (6 bases). Germline loops: CDR1 SQVTM, CDR2 ANQGSEA. This CDR3 spans 11 amino acids. With 6 bases removed from V and 6 bases from J, the gap between germline ends came to 12 bases. CDR3 sequence reads: CSVRAGGEQYF. CDR3 coding DNA: TGCAGCGTCAGAGCGGGTGGCGAGCAGTACTTC.

This clone has only a few counts. The rearrangement links TRBV27 to TRBJ1-5; D may be TRBD1 (6 bases). Germline V gene lookup returns CDR1 MNHEY and CDR2 SMNVEV (reference sequence). The ends were cut back, 0 bases at V and 7 bases at J, with 16 bases in the middle. CDR3 length equals 16 residues. The CDR3 bases are TGTGCCAGCAGTTTATCCTACAGGGCATGGAGGCAGCCCCAGCATTTT. Translation gives CASSLSYRAWRQPQHF.

The chain uses TRBV29-1 and TRBJ2-5; tentatively, D is TRBD1 (5 bases). The last part of the DNA fits TRBJ2-7 better; the J call may be wrong. This CDR3 is 14 amino acids long. The germline V gene has CDR1 SQVTM and CDR2 ANQGSEA. The CDR3 DNA is TGCAGCGTTGTTCATCGCACAGGCCCCTACGAGCAGTACTTC. As protein: CSVVHRTGPYEQYF.

The chain recombines TRBV6-5 with TRBJ1-5; 8 positions match TRBD1. Trimming took 5 bases from V and 5 from J; bases not matched to a gene: 2. The CDR3 covers 13 residues. Germline V gives CDR1 MNHEY, CDR2 SVGAGI. The CDR3 DNA reads TGTGCCAGCAGTGACAGGGGACATCAGCCCCAGCATTTT. Amino acids: CASSDRGHQPQHF.

The J gene is TRBJ2-3, the V gene TRBV30; no firm D call. The CDR3 covers 8 residues. The germline gives CDR1 GTSNPN, CDR2 SVGIG (reference sequence). Trimming shortened V by 8 bases and J by 14 bases, and 11 bases separated the two germline ends. The CDR3 loop reads CATRSGYF. The CDR3 DNA follows: TGTGCCACACGATCGGGGTATTTT.

The CDR3 loop reads CASSIGSGAKHNSPLHF. The CDR3, as DNA: TGTGCCAGTAGTATAGGAAGCGGGGCCAAGCATAATTCACCCCTCCACTTT. The chain joins TRBV19 to TRBJ1-6; the D gene is possibly TRBD1 (5 bases). Trimming removed 1 base from V and 5 bases from J, with 15 bases in between. CDR1 is LNHDA, CDR2 SQIVND, per germline (reference sequence). This CDR3 has 17 amino acids.

CDR3 region: CRVDVQFF. The CDR3 DNA follows: TGCAGGGTGGACGTGCAGTTCTTC. The chain couples TRBV20-1 to TRBJ2-1; D gene unclear. CDR1 is DFQATT and CDR2 is SNEGSKA in the germline V gene (reference sequence). The CDR3 loop spans 8 amino acids.

This clone was recorded a few times. The rearrangement joins TRBV7-8 to TRBJ1-2, with D perhaps matching TRBD1 (5 bases). This CDR3 is built from 16 residues. The germline V gene encodes CDR1 SGHVS and CDR2 FQNEAQ. V was shortened by 0 bases and J by 7 bases, with 18 bases between the two germline ends. The CDR3 protein is CASSLAPSRDLAGYTF. The CDR3 DNA sequence: TGTGCCAGCAGCTTAGCCCCGTCCAGGGACCTTGCTGGCTACACCTTC.

The chain carries TRBV28 and TRBJ2-7, with 12 bases that match TRBD2. Germline CDR1 and CDR2: MDHEN and SYDVKM. V lost 5 bases, J lost 5 bases, and 7 bases stayed unmatched. This CDR3 has 15 residues. CDR3 amino acids: CASSPRLAGVHEQYF. Here the CDR3 DNA reads TGTGCCAGCAGTCCTCGACTAGCGGGAGTCCACGAGCAGTACTTC. The whole variable domain, remainder taken from reference TRBV28 and TRBJ2-7, is DVKVTQSSRYLVKRTGEKVFLECVQDMDHENMFWYRQDPGLGLRLIYFSYDVKMKEKGDIPEGYSVSREKKERFSLILESASTNQTSMYLCASSPRLAGVHEQYFGPGTRLTVT.

This chain connects TRBV4-3 to TRBJ2-1; 10 bases are a match to TRBD2. Trimming took 0 bases from V and 2 from J; bases not matched to a gene: 7. The germline gives CDR1 LGHNA, CDR2 YSLEER. The CDR3 has 18 residues. The CDR3 DNA reads as TGCGCCAGCAGCCAAGAGCACAGCGGGGGGGCGCCCTACAATGAGCAGTTCTTC. Translating it yields CASSQEHSGGAPYNEQFF.

The table lists this clone with a few counts. This rearrangement joins TRBV29-1 to TRBJ2-7; D assignment may be TRBD1 or TRBD2 (5 bases each). The CDR3 spans 13 residues. The ends were cut back, 7 bases at V and 3 bases at J, with 16 bases in the middle. Germline V gene sequence: CDR1 SQVTM, CDR2 ANQGSEA. CDR3 bases: TGCAGCGCCGGAGGTGGGGGACGCTACGAGCAGTACTTC. Translating it yields CSAGGGGRYEQYF.

This clone has only a few counts. The chain recombines TRBV4-1 with TRBJ2-5; no reliable D call. Trimming stripped 4 bases from V and 1 base from J, with 10 bases between. Germline V gives CDR1 MGHRA, CDR2 YSYEKL. CDR3 length: 14 amino acids. In DNA, the CDR3 is TGCGCCAGCAGCCGAACCCCTGGCCAAGAGACCCAGTACTTC. Its protein product is CASSRTPGQETQYF.

A single count supports this clone. The genes are TRBV5-1 and TRBJ2-7; 10 bases line up with TRBD1. The germline V gene has CDR1 SGHRS and CDR2 YFSETQ. CDR3 length equals 13 residues. Trimming cost V 3 bases and J 6 bases; bases outside gene matches: 3. The DNA for the CDR3 is TGCGCCAGCAGCTCCCGGGACAGGGGCGAGCAGTACTTC. Its protein product is CASSSRDRGEQYF.

In DNA, the CDR3 is TGCAGCGTTGAGCGGGGGAAACTGAATGAGCAGTTCTTC. It encodes CSVERGKLNEQFF. V usage is TRBV29-1 and J usage is TRBJ2-1, with 7 bases matching TRBD2. V shed 3 bases and J 7 bases; nucleotides not matched to a gene: 6. Looked up from germline, CDR1 is SQVTM and CDR2 is ANQGSEA. This CDR3 contains 13 residues.

This clone showed up just once. This chain joins TRBV9 and TRBJ2-2; unclear D gene. CDR3 length: 14 residues. CDR1 and CDR2 from the germline V gene are SGDLS and YYNGEE. V lost 1 base to trimming and J lost 2 bases, with 6 bases between them. The CDR3 DNA reads as TGTGCCAGCAGCGTAAACCGCAACACCGGGGAGCTGTTTTTT. It specifies CASSVNRNTGELFF.

The chain joins TRBV5-6 to TRBJ2-4; D gene ambiguous. CDR1 and CDR2 (germline): SGHDT, YYEEEE. The CDR3 totals 14 residues. Trimming removed 2 bases at V and 1 base at J, with 7 bases between. The CDR3 region is CASSFGQAKNIQYF. CDR3 nucleotides: TGTGCCAGCAGCTTTGGTCAGGCCAAAAACATTCAGTACTTC.

Only a few counts were recorded for this clone. The DNA of the CDR3 is TGCGCCAGCAGCCCGACTAGCGGGAGGAACACAGATACGCAGTATTTT. Translating it yields CASSPTSGRNTDTQYF. The chain employs TRBV4-3 and TRBJ2-3, with TRBD2 matching over 13 bases. Germline V CDR1 and CDR2: LGHNA, YSLEER. Trimming cost V 4 bases and J 2 bases; bases outside gene matches: 3. The length of the CDR3 is 16 residues.

The V call is TRBV5-6, the J call TRBJ2-3; 14 bases are shared with TRBD2. Germline V CDR1 and CDR2: SGHDT, YYEEEE. V was pared by 4 bases and J by 4 bases, with 5 bases of the junction left unmatched. This CDR3 region has 16 residues. The CDR3 region has the DNA TGTGCCAGCAGCCGAAGGACTAGCGGGAGGTCAGATACGCAGTATTTT. Translation gives CASSRRTSGRSDTQYF.

CDR3 protein: CATSMGQGDLETQYF. The CDR3 region has the DNA TGTGCCACCAGTATGGGACAGGGGGACTTAGAGACCCAGTACTTC. The rearrangement joins TRBV15 to TRBJ2-5; 11 bases agree with TRBD1. This CDR3 comprises 15 residues. The germline CDR1 and CDR2 sequences are LNHNV and YYDKDF (reference sequence). The J segment lost 4 bases and the V segment lost 6 bases, leaving 7 bases of the junction unmatched.

CDR3 residues: CASSQDRGRSYNEQFF. DNA of the CDR3: TGCGCCAGCAGCCAAGATCGAGGGCGAAGCTACAATGAGCAGTTCTTC. The gene calls are TRBV4-1 and TRBJ2-1, with a weak D call TRBD2 (5 bases). Trimming took off 0 bases at V and 3 bases at J, with 12 bases between the two ends. Germline V gives CDR1 MGHRA, CDR2 YSYEKL. This CDR3 contains 16 residues.

This chain uses TRBV7-8 with TRBJ2-3; 10 bases match TRBD2. CDR1 and CDR2 from the germline V gene are SGHVS and FQNEAQ. V dropped 4 bases and J dropped 0; count of bases not matched to a gene: 1. This CDR3 region has 15 residues. In DNA form, the CDR3 reads TGTGCCAGCAGCTCACTAGCGGGGAGCACAGATACGCAGTATTTT. It translates to CASSSLAGSTDTQYF.

This clone came up a few times. The sample has other DNA sequences that encode this CDR3 too. The J gene is TRBJ1-2, the V gene TRBV29-1; D is unresolved. Germline V lookup: CDR1 SQVTM, CDR2 ANQGSEA. The CDR3 spans 12 residues. The V end was cut by 4 bases, the J end by 4 bases, with 10 bases between. CDR3 sequence (DNA): TGCAGCGTTGGCACAGTCGGCTATGGCTACACCTTC. Residues: CSVGTVGYGYTF.

This clone was seen only a few times. J is TRBJ2-3 and V is TRBV7-9; 7 bases map to TRBD1. V dropped 10 bases and J dropped 1; count of bases not matched to a gene: 2. Germline V gene lookup returns CDR1 SEHNR and CDR2 FQNEAQ (reference sequence). The CDR3 is made up of 12 amino acids. CDR3 nucleotides: TGTGCCACTACAGGGGGCACAGATACGCAGTATTTT. As protein: CATTGGTDTQYF.

This chain connects TRBV28 to TRBJ2-3; TRBD1 might be the D (5 bases). Germline assignment: CDR1 MDHEN and CDR2 SYDVKM. The CDR3 has 12 residues. The V gene lost 7 bases and the J gene lost 5 bases, with 10 bases spanning the gap. The CDR3 nucleotides are TGTGCCAGCACCCCAGGGAAAGATACGCAGTATTTT. Translation gives CASTPGKDTQYF.

This clone has a handful of counts. The gene calls are TRBV7-9 and TRBJ1-2; D call uncertain. V lost 2 bases and J 2 bases, leaving 9 bases between the germline ends. This CDR3 has 14 amino acids. CDR1 and CDR2 from the germline V gene are SEHNR and FQNEAQ (reference sequence). This chain's CDR3 is CASSLTVTNYGYTF. The CDR3, as DNA: TGTGCCAGCAGCTTAACGGTAACCAACTATGGCTACACCTTC. The variable domain in full, completed from reference TRBV7-9 and TRBJ1-2, reads DTGVSQNPRHKITKRGQNVTFRCDPISEHNRLYWYRQTLGQGPEFLTYFQNEAQLEKSRLLSDRFSAERPKGSFSTLEIQRTEQGDSAMYLCASSLTVTNYGYTFGSGTRLTVV.

This clone was counted a single time. The chain uses TRBV7-9 and TRBJ2-5; D gene unclear. The J call may not be correct, given that the DNA end is closer to TRBJ2-7. The CDR3 is 11 amino acids. Germline loops: CDR1 SEHNR, CDR2 FQNEAQ (reference sequence). The DNA for the CDR3 is TGTGCCAGCAGCTTAGGGCCCGAGCAGTACTTC. This gives the protein CASSLGPEQYF.